Here is one T cell receptor beta chain with its context. Its target is not known. Systemic immunosuppression or a history of autoimmune disease excluded patients. Germline-derived CDR1 and CDR2 are ENHRY and SYGVKD. Trimming took 3 bases from V and 5 from J; bases not matched to a gene: 7. The CDR3 loop spans 15 amino acids. The data were obtained in a study of OX40 agonist ivuxolimab in advanced cancers. Study-level information: It was permissible to have had prior anti-PD-1, anti-PD-L1 or anti-CTLA-4 therapy, and approximately 40% had some. One patient with hepatocellular carcinoma and two with cutaneous melanoma, three in all, had partial responses. Study outcomes and limitations: On average, CD8+ T cells showed a greater number of expanded clones than CD4+.

Profiling relied on immunoSEQ multiplex PCR, and the TCRdb table lists in-frame clones only, not all of them. The data contain about 53,000 clones, around 87% of them singletons. V usage is TRBV10-3 and J usage is TRBJ2-5; TRBD1 aligns across 9 bases. This TCR came from an adult with an advanced solid tumor such as melanoma, head and neck, liver or kidney cancer. Sequenced material: CD4+ or CD8+ T cells sorted from blood, taken in a trial of the OX40 agonist ivuxolimab. The CDR3 protein is CAISDTGGARETQYF. The CDR3 nucleotides read TGTGCCATCAGTGATACAGGGGGCGCTAGGGAGACCCAGTACTTC.